This T cell receptor beta chain originates from a study of response to subunit inactivated influenza vaccine (dated by TCRdb to the late 2010s). Study-wide context: Deep quantitative profiling of the T cell receptor repertoire was used in the study to follow responses to a trivalent subunit inactivated influenza vaccine.

The receptor library was made with RT-PCR. TCRdb records Illumina HiSeq 2500 as the sequencer. In TCRdb, the public reads were trimmed at Q25 with fastp and aligned with MiXCR, with productive beta chains retained. Every entry covers one CDR3 protein and lists the most common genes and DNA from its rows. The sample contains approximately 230,000 distinct CDR3 sequences, less than 15% of them found a single time. Of the sample, under 10% is held by the ten largest clones. The paper's findings and limits, for the study overall: The authors proposed that each seasonal influenza vaccination may bring in only a limited number of new T cells.

Worth noting for this clonotype: Its antigen is unknown. The record has no base qualities; no much larger clone is one base away.

The sequence was obtained from a man between 45 and 60 years old who received an inactivated influenza vaccine. Donor details come from another sample of the same person, matched by shared clones. Here the sequenced sample was non-naive T cells sorted from PBMCs, taken 14 to 15 days before vaccination. The sample's cell subset or site label, decoded: memory T cell fraction.

CDR3 loop: CASSLALASGSTDTQYF. The nucleotide sequence reads as follows: TGTGCCAGCAGCTTAGCGCTTGCTAGCGGAAGCACAGATACGCAGTATTTT. Rearrangement joined TRBV7-9 to TRBJ2-3; TRBD2 fits 7 bases in the junction. The CDR3 contains 17 residues, cysteine and phenylalanine counted. Solely the CDR3 DNA is kept, with 51 bases framed from the first base. V is pruned by 0 bases and J by 0 bases, leaving 6 bases of the junction without a gene match. CDR1 SEHNR and CDR2 FQNEAQ are derived from the germline V gene (reference sequence).